These T cell receptor beta chains were read from a single sample in a study of OX40 agonist ivuxolimab in advanced cancers. Profiled with immunoSEQ multiplex PCR; TCRdb holds only in-frame clones, not every one. Here the sample spans around 9,900 clones, 65% to 75% being singletons. Specimen: CD4+ or CD8+ T cells sorted from blood, collected in a trial of the OX40 agonist ivuxolimab. These receptors all stem from an adult with an advanced solid tumor such as melanoma, head and neck, liver or kidney cancer. The CDR3 runs from the conserved cysteine through the conserved F or W. A D gene is named only where the DNA matches it firmly. Rows give clone size only sometimes, using once, few, many, or a class for an expanded clone.

TRBD2	TRBV7-8	TRBJ2-3	.	TGTGCCAGCAGTCCTCTCACGACTAGCGCTGGGGATACGCAGTATTTT	CASSPLTTSAGDTQYF
.	TRBV28	TRBJ1-4	once	TGTGCCAGCGGGCGTGGGGGAGGCAGGGAAAAACTGTTTTTT	CASGRGGGREKLFF
.	TRBV30	TRBJ1-2	.	TGTGCCTGGAGTGTTCATAGGGGACGTGGCTACACCTTC	CAWSVHRGRGYTF
.	TRBV28	TRBJ2-7	.	TGTGCCAGCAGCACCGACAGCACCAACATCTACGAGCAGTACTTC	CASSTDSTNIYEQYF
TRBD2	TRBV9	TRBJ2-3	.	TGTGCCAGCAGCGTCTCCACTAGCGGGCGACACACAGATACGCAGTATTTT	CASSVSTSGRHTDTQYF
.	TRBV27	TRBJ2-4	.	TGTGCCAGCAGTAACAGGGACCTAGCCAAAAACATTCAGTACTTC	CASSNRDLAKNIQYF
.	TRBV7-9	TRBJ2-5	once	TGTGCCAGCAGCCCCCCTGGACGCCAGGAGACCCAGTACTTC	CASSPPGRQETQYF
TRBD2	TRBV6-5	TRBJ2-1	medium-sized	TGTGCCAGCAGAACGCTAGCGGGGGAGGGGAATGAGCAGTTCTTC	CASRTLAGEGNEQFF
.	TRBV9	TRBJ2-1	.	TGTGCCAGCAGCGCCTTAACTGGCAATGAGCAGTTCTTC	CASSALTGNEQFF
.	TRBV4-3	TRBJ2-5	.	TGCGCCAGCAGCCAAGATCTGGCCAGACAAGAGACCCAGTACTTC	CASSQDLARQETQYF
.	TRBV7-3	TRBJ2-7	.	TGTGCCAGCAGCTTAAAAGGGCAAGGCTCCTACGAGCAGTACTTC	CASSLKGQGSYEQYF
TRBD1	TRBV11-2	TRBJ2-7	.	TGTGCCAGCAGCTACGGGACAGCAACCTACGAGCAGTACTTC	CASSYGTATYEQYF
.	TRBV5-6	TRBJ2-2	.	TGTGCCAGCCACCTTAGACTGGAAATACTCGCGAACACCGGGGAGCTGTTTTTT	CASHLRLEILANTGELFF
.	TRBV19	TRBJ2-1	.	TGTGCCAGTAGTATAGAGGAGACTTTCAATGAGCAGTTCTTC	CASSIEETFNEQFF
.	TRBV13	TRBJ2-7	.	TGTGCCAGCAGTTCCGACTTCTACGAGCAGTACTTC	CASSSDFYEQYF
.	TRBV4-1	TRBJ2-2	.	TGCGCCAGCGGTGACACCGGGGAGCTGTTTTTT	CASGDTGELFF
TRBD1	TRBV9	TRBJ2-1	.	TGTGCCAGCAGCGTAGTGGGACAGGGATTCGATGAGCAGTTCTTC	CASSVVGQGFDEQFF
.	TRBV19	TRBJ1-6	.	TGTGCCAGTAGTTCCGGAGGACAGCAAGGATCACCCCTCCACTTT	CASSSGGQQGSPLHF
.	TRBV28	TRBJ2-7	.	TGTGCCAGCAGCCCGACAGCGTTCTACGAGCAGTACTTC	CASSPTAFYEQYF
TRBD2	TRBV14	TRBJ2-1	.	TGTGCCAGCAGCCAGGGGATGACTAGCGGGAGCTATGAGCAGTTCTTC	CASSQGMTSGSYEQFF
.	TRBV27	TRBJ2-7	.	TGTGCCAGCAGTTTGGGCCCAGGGTACGAGCAGTACTTC	CASSLGPGYEQYF
TRBD1	TRBV28	TRBJ1-2	.	TGTGCCAGCAGTTTAGAGGGGGCCTATGGCTACACCTTC	CASSLEGAYGYTF
.	TRBV9	TRBJ2-1	.	TGTGCCAGCAGCGTAATGACGGGAACGGGTGAGCAGTTCTTC	CASSVMTGTGEQFF
TRBD2	TRBV7-9	TRBJ2-2	.	TGTGCCAGCAGCTCCCCCCGGACTAGGCCACCCGGGGAGCTGTTTTTT	CASSSPRTRPPGELFF
.	TRBV30	TRBJ2-1	.	TGTGCCTGGTCCTCCGACAGTTACAATGAGCAGTTCTTC	CAWSSDSYNEQFF
.	TRBV10-3	TRBJ2-5	few	TGTGCCACCTCCCAGTTTCAAGAGACCCAGTACTTC	CATSQFQETQYF
.	TRBV5-6	TRBJ2-2	.	TGTGCCAGCAGCCGGGGAGAGAACACCGGGGAGCTGTTTTTT	CASSRGENTGELFF
TRBD2	TRBV7-3	TRBJ2-1	once	TGTGCCAGCAGCCCCAGCGGGACTAATTACAATGAGCAGTTCTTC	CASSPSGTNYNEQFF
.	TRBV4-1	TRBJ2-7	.	TGCGCCAGCAGCCAGGCTCCGGGACTGGTTATGGACGAGCAGTACTTC	CASSQAPGLVMDEQYF